This passage covers 9 T cell receptor beta chains from one sample sequenced in a study of shared T cell receptors in the human thymus. Assay used: immunoSEQ multiplex PCR; TCRdb lists only in-frame clones, some missing. The data show some 660,000 clones, approximately 89% seen once. This sample also appeared in a second study, on human thymus T cells.

Sequenced: thymocytes. The receptor set was obtained from a boy in the first two years of life with a congenital heart defect.

The chain links TRBV7-8 to TRBJ2-3, with D possibly being TRBD2 (6 bases). The V gene's germline CDR1 is SGHVS and CDR2 FQNEAQ. The germline V and J ends were trimmed by 1 base and 5 bases, with 13 bases remaining between them. The CDR3 runs 15 residues. In nucleotides, the CDR3 is TGTGCCAGCAGCTTAGAGGAGCAGCGGGTAGATACGCAGTATTTT. Its translation is CASSLEEQRVDTQYF.

This chain links TRBV20-1 with TRBJ2-1, with a tentative D call TRBD2 (6 bases). This CDR3 has 10 amino acids. Germline V gene sequence: CDR1 DFQATT, CDR2 SNEGSKA (reference sequence). The ends were cut back, 7 bases at V and 7 bases at J, with 8 bases in the middle. The DNA of the CDR3 is TGCAGTGGACTAGAAAATGAGCAGTTCTTC. This sequence encodes CSGLENEQFF.

V usage is TRBV18 and J usage is TRBJ2-1, with 10 bases that match TRBD2. Germline CDR1 KGHSH, CDR2 LQKENI. The CDR3 length is 15 residues. Losses at the gene ends were 3 bases for V and 2 bases for J; bases not matched to a gene: 1. CDR3 sequence: CASSPSGGAYNEQFF. The CDR3 DNA follows: TGTGCCAGCTCACCGAGCGGGGGGGCCTACAATGAGCAGTTCTTC.

The chain employs TRBV6-5 and TRBJ1-2; TRBD1 matches at 11 bases. This CDR3 contains 14 residues. From germline, CDR1 is MNHEY and CDR2 SVGAGI. With 2 bases clipped from V and 8 bases from J, the junction kept 4 bases outside the gene matches. The CDR3 DNA sequence: TGTGCCAGCAGTTACCTGGACAGGGGGCGAGGCTACACCTTC. It encodes CASSYLDRGRGYTF.

This rearrangement joins TRBV5-6 to TRBJ1-2; 7 bases are shared with TRBD1. The CDR3 covers 14 residues. With V trimmed by 4 bases and J by 4 bases, 7 bases remained unmatched. Germline V gene data show CDR1 as SGHDT and CDR2 as YYEEEE. The CDR3 nucleotides read TGTGCCAGCAGCCGGGACAGCGAGACCTATGGCTACACCTTC. It yields the protein CASSRDSETYGYTF.

The chain couples TRBV6-1 to TRBJ2-1; TRBD1 matches 9 bases. This CDR3 comprises 15 residues. V dropped 5 bases and J dropped 4; count of bases not matched to a gene: 6. Germline CDR1 MNHNS, CDR2 SASEGT. The CDR3 protein is CASSSLGQGYNEQFF. As DNA, the CDR3 is TGTGCCAGCAGTTCCTTAGGACAGGGGTACAATGAGCAGTTCTTC.

This sequence joins TRBV28 and TRBJ2-1; TRBD2 aligns across 10 bases. With 0 bases clipped from V and 5 bases from J, the junction kept 10 bases outside the gene matches. The length of the CDR3 is 18 residues. The germline V gene encodes CDR1 MDHEN and CDR2 SYDVKM. The CDR3 coding sequence is TGTGCCAGCAGTTTATGTCTGGCCTTAGCGGGGGGTAACAATGAGCAGTTCTTC. It encodes CASSLCLALAGGNNEQFF.

The CDR3 nucleotides read TGCGCCAGCAGCTTGGTTCCTAGCGGGAGCCCAACCCGCTCCTATGAGCAGTTCTTC. Its translation is CASSLVPSGSPTRSYEQFF. The V and J genes are TRBV5-1 and TRBJ2-1; the match to TRBD2 covers 10 bases. This CDR3 is 19 amino acids long. V dropped 0 bases and J dropped 8; count of bases not matched to a gene: 17. Germline CDR1 reads SGHRS; CDR2 reads YFSETQ.

This sequence joins TRBV28 and TRBJ2-7; 7 bases match TRBD2. V was pared by 3 bases and J by 7 bases, with 15 bases of the junction left unmatched. Germline values: CDR1 MDHEN, CDR2 SYDVKM. The CDR3 consists of 16 residues. The CDR3 loop reads CASSFMVGRETGEQYF. The DNA of the CDR3 is TGTGCCAGCAGTTTTATGGTCGGGCGGGAGACGGGGGAGCAGTACTTC.